Below, 32 T cell receptor beta chains from the same sample are listed, as sequenced in a study of tumor and adjacent non-tumor tissue in lung cancer. A modified ARM-PCR protocol with three rounds of nested PCR amplified TCRbeta. TCRdb re-called the multiplex PCR reads through MiXCR, storing one row per CDR3 protein. This table holds roughly 75,000 distinct CDR3 sequences, about two thirds found once. This sample's RNA came from whole unsorted tissue. This non-tumor lung sample came from over 3 cm beyond the tumor edge. The sequenced sample consisted of distant non-tumor lung tissue. These receptors all stem from a woman aged 45-59 years with non-small cell lung cancer.

A remark on this clonotype: At one end, the junction sequence differs from germline, possibly due to a read error. The J gene is TRBJ2-3, the V gene TRBV11-2; D is undetermined. CDR1 and CDR2 from the germline V gene are SGHAT and FQNNGV. The CDR3 consists of 15 residues. The CDR3 protein is CAGSLDPQSTDTQYF. In DNA, the CDR3 is TGTGCCGGCAGCCTAGACCCCCAGTCCACAGATACGCAGTATTTT.

On this clonotype itself: One junction end does not reproduce the germline sequence, and a read error may be involved. The chain joins TRBV6-1 to TRBJ2-7, with a tentative D call TRBD1 (6 bases). The CDR3 contains 16 residues. The germline V gene encodes CDR1 MNHNS and CDR2 SASEGT. In DNA, the CDR3 is TGTGCCAGTAGTGAAGCCGGACAGTTCGGGCTCTACGAGGAGTACTTC. Its protein is CASSEAGQFGLYEEYF.

As concerns this clonotype: Relative to the germline gene, one junction end is altered; a read error may explain this. This chain links TRBV20-1 with TRBJ2-5; D not resolved. The length of the CDR3 is 15 residues. Germline values: CDR1 DFQATT, CDR2 SNEGSKA (reference sequence). The DNA of the CDR3 is TGCAGTGCTAGAGATTTCGGGCTAACGGAAGAGATCCAGTACTTC. It is translated as CSARDFGLTEEIQYF.

This clonotype was counted ten times or more. This chain connects TRBV12-3 or TRBV12-4 to TRBJ1-2; the D is unclear. Trimming took off 7 bases at V and 3 bases at J, with 24 bases between the two ends. The CDR3 is 17 amino acids. Written as DNA, the CDR3 is TGTGCCAGCACCCCCGCGGGGATTACTCCTACGGACTATGGCTACACCTTC. Its translation is CASTPAGITPTDYGYTF.

Of note for this clonotype: This may stem from a read error, because a much larger clone lies one nucleotide away. The chain couples TRBV4-1 to TRBJ1-2, with D perhaps TRBD1 (5 bases). The CDR3 covers 14 residues. In germline, CDR1 is MGHRA, CDR2 YSYEKL. As DNA, the CDR3 is TGCACCAGCAGCCACGCCAGGGAAGGCTATGGCTACACCTTC. It encodes CTSSHAREGYGYTF.

For this clonotype: The CDR3 ends on some other residue instead of the conserved phenylalanine or tryptophan, so this is likely a read error. The rearrangement links TRBV10-3 to TRBJ2-1, with TRBD2 as a possible D gene (5 bases). Germline CDR1 reads ENHRY; CDR2 reads SYGVKD. The CDR3 runs to 13 residues. The V end was cut by 3 bases, the J end by 7 bases, with 10 bases between. CDR3 in DNA: TGTGCCATCAGTGATAGACCGGGGAATGAGCAGTTCATC. Protein product: CAISDRPGNEQFI.

The J gene is TRBJ1-4, the V gene TRBV7-8; D not resolved. Germline V gene sequence: CDR1 SGHVS, CDR2 FQNEAQ. The length of the CDR3 is 15 residues. The V and J ends lost 2 bases and 0 bases respectively, with 7 bases between them. The CDR3 sequence: CASSLSETTNEKLFF. CDR3 nucleotide sequence: TGTGCCAGCAGCTTAAGTGAGACAACTAATGAAAAACTGTTTTTT.

As concerns this clonotype: This is likely a read error, given that the CDR3 carries no conserved phenylalanine or tryptophan at its end. The chain couples TRBV28 to TRBJ1-5; maybe TRBD1 (5 bases). Trimming removed 5 bases at V and 4 bases at J, with 18 bases between. Per germline, CDR1 MDHEN and CDR2 SYDVKM. The CDR3 is 16 residues long. In nucleotides, the CDR3 is TGTGCCAGCAGTCTAACGTGCAGGGTTACGAATCAGCCCCAGCATCTT. Encoded protein: CASSLTCRVTNQPQHL.

A remark on this clonotype: A read error is possible here, since a much larger clone lies one base away. The V and J genes are TRBV6-5 and TRBJ2-2; 7 positions match TRBD2. The CDR3 contains 13 residues. Germline V gene lookup returns CDR1 MNHEY and CDR2 SVGAGI. The CDR3 region is CASSLGRAGEPFF. The CDR3, as DNA: TGTGCCAGCAGTTTGGGGAGGGCCGGGGAGCCGTTTTTT.

This clonotype was seen ten or more times. The junction and the germline gene differ at one end; a read error may be behind it. V is TRBV29-1 and J is TRBJ2-7, with D maybe TRBD1 (5 bases). The length of the CDR3 is 13 residues. CDR1 is SQVTM, CDR2 ANQGSEA, per germline. The CDR3 DNA is TGCAGCGTGGAAGCGACAGACTCCTACGAGCAGTACTTC. Amino acids: CSVEATDSYEQYF.

As regards this clonotype: The junction departs from the called germline gene at one end, perhaps through a read error. V and J are TRBV11-2 and TRBJ2-2; D might be TRBD2 (6 bases). Germline V CDR1 and CDR2: SGHAT, FQNNGV. This CDR3 contains 17 residues. CDR3 loop: CASSLVLYGGNTGELFF. The CDR3, as DNA: TGTGCCAGCAGCTTAGTGTTATACGGGGGAAACACCGGGGAGTTGTTTTTT.

The rearrangement links TRBV24-1 to TRBJ2-3, with D perhaps TRBD2 (6 bases). Trimming left V 8 bases short and J 9 bases short, with 20 bases between. Germline CDR1 is KGHDR and CDR2 is SFDVKD. There are 14 residues in the CDR3. DNA for the CDR3: TGTGCCACCATGGAAGCGCGGGGCACTAGGACGCAGTATTTT. Protein sequence: CATMEARGTRTQYF.

This clonotype was found once. A read error is likely, as this CDR3 ends without the conserved phenylalanine or tryptophan. The V and J genes are TRBV7-2 and TRBJ2-3, with D uncertain. CDR1 and CDR2 (germline): SGHTA, FQGNSA. V lost 1 base and J lost 5, with 16 bases in between. The length of the CDR3 is 16 residues. The CDR3 coding sequence is TGTGCCAGCAGCTTAGGCACGGGCGGAAGCCAAGATACGCAGTATTTA. Amino acid sequence: CASSLGTGGSQDTQYL.

This clonotype was seen ten or more times. The chain links TRBV12-3 or TRBV12-4 to TRBJ1-5; D unclear. Trimming left V 3 bases short and J 0 bases short, with 6 bases between. The CDR3 consists of 14 residues. CDR3 coding DNA: TGTGCCAGCAGTTTGGAGTATAGCAATCAGCCCCAGCATTTT. Protein product: CASSLEYSNQPQHF.

A remark on this clonotype: The conserved closing phenylalanine or tryptophan is absent in this CDR3, likely reflecting a read error. The chain joins TRBV11-1 to TRBJ2-7; D perhaps matches TRBD2 (5 bases). The germline V gene has CDR1 SGHAT and CDR2 FQDESV (reference sequence). Trimming shortened V by 5 bases and J by 2 bases, and 7 bases separated the two germline ends. The CDR3 extends over 12 amino acids. The CDR3 DNA sequence: TGTGCCAGCAGCCCCGGGGCCTACGAGCAGTACCTC. This translates into CASSPGAYEQYL.

On this clonotype itself: The junction does not match germline at one end; this may be a read error. The chain has TRBV11-1 and TRBJ2-1; 8 positions match TRBD1. The CDR3 has 14 amino acids. Germline CDR1 and CDR2: SGHAT and FQDESV (reference sequence). The CDR3 sequence: CAGSLVTGVNEQFF. The CDR3 DNA reads TGTGCCGGCAGCTTAGTGACAGGGGTCAATGAGCAGTTCTTC.

Comment on this clonotype: Here the CDR3 omits its conserved ending phenylalanine or tryptophan, so a read error is the likely source. V gene TRBV5-4 combines with J gene TRBJ1-1; D gene uncertain. Germline CDR1 reads SGHNT; CDR2 reads YYREEE (reference sequence). Between the trimmed V and J ends, which lost 5 bases and 5 bases, there was a span of 7 bases. The CDR3 has 11 residues. The DNA of the CDR3 is TGTGCCAGCAGGGGAGGGACTGAAGCTTTCTAT. It specifies CASRGGTEAFY.

In its sample, this clonotype was seen many times. J is TRBJ2-7 and V is TRBV29-1; 7 nucleotides line up with TRBD1. J lost 0 bases, V lost 4 bases, and 0 bases had no gene match. CDR1 is SQVTM, CDR2 ANQGSEA, per germline. CDR3 length: 12 residues. The CDR3 reads CSVGQGSYEQYF. CDR3 in DNA: TGCAGCGTTGGACAGGGCTCCTACGAGCAGTACTTC.

Concerning this clonotype: One end of the junction is discordant with germline, which a read error may explain. The chain recombines TRBV11-1 with TRBJ2-1; TRBD1 is a possible D gene (5 bases). The germline V gene has CDR1 SGHAT and CDR2 FQDESV (reference sequence). The CDR3 covers 16 residues. The CDR3 sequence is CACSLRQRSSYDEQFF. DNA for the CDR3: TGTGCCTGCAGCCTACGACAGAGGAGCTCCTACGATGAGCAGTTCTTC.

This clonotype was observed once. This CDR3 is CASSRLQLYGYTF. The CDR3 DNA sequence: TGTGCCAGCAGCCGGCTACAACTCTATGGCTACACCTTC. This chain uses TRBV6-1 with TRBJ1-2; D not resolved. Germline assignment: CDR1 MNHNS and CDR2 SASEGT. V was cut by 6 bases and J by 4 bases, with 12 bases left in between. CDR3 length: 13 amino acids.

This clonotype has a handful of counts. This clone may be a read error of a much larger clone one base away. The V gene is TRBV20-1, the J gene TRBJ2-7; TRBD2 might be the D (6 bases). CDR3 length: 13 residues. Germline CDR1 DFQATT, CDR2 SNEGSKA (reference sequence). The DNA for the CDR3 is TGCAGTGCTGACCGGGACTTAAACTACAAGCAGTACTTC. Encoded protein: CSADRDLNYKQYF.

The rearrangement links TRBV6-5 to TRBJ2-1, with 12 bases fitting TRBD2. CDR1 and CDR2 (germline): MNHEY, SVGAGI. V lost 8 bases and J lost 6; bases outside the gene matches: 14. CDR3 length equals 17 residues. The CDR3 sequence: CASGSGGLAGPFNEQFF. Here the CDR3 DNA reads TGTGCCAGCGGTTCCGGAGGACTAGCGGGACCTTTCAATGAGCAGTTCTTC.

This clonotype has just one count. The CDR3 does not close with the conserved phenylalanine or tryptophan, likely indicating a read error. The V and J genes are TRBV30 and TRBJ1-2; D remains ambiguous. The V end was cut by 0 bases, the J end by 8 bases, with 16 bases between. The CDR3 totals 14 residues. Germline assignment: CDR1 GTSNPN and CDR2 SVGIG (reference sequence). CDR3 residues: CAWSVGIGRLGYTI. CDR3 sequence (DNA): TGTGCCTGGAGTGTAGGGATAGGGAGGCTCGGCTACACCATC.

Worth noting for this clonotype: The junction does not match germline at one end; this may be a read error. This sequence joins TRBV12-3 or TRBV12-4 and TRBJ2-1, with D maybe TRBD2 (6 bases). The CDR3 is made up of 20 amino acids. CDR3 sequence reads: CASIPGVGSSVRSSYNEQLF. In DNA form, the CDR3 reads TGTGCCAGCATCCCGGGAGTCGGTTCCTCGGTTAGAAGCTCCTACAATGAGCAGTTATTC.

This clonotype was detected many times. The V call is TRBV10-3, the J call TRBJ2-1; no firm D call. The V gene lost 0 bases and the J gene lost 4 bases, with 13 bases spanning the gap. Germline V gene lookup returns CDR1 ENHRY and CDR2 SYGVKD. The CDR3 has 16 amino acids. The CDR3 here is CAISESTAPLYNEQFF. The DNA of the CDR3 is TGTGCCATCAGTGAGTCCACAGCGCCCTTATACAATGAGCAGTTCTTC.

The sample holds a few counts of this clonotype. This rearrangement joins TRBV5-1 to TRBJ2-6; D gene unclear. Trimming stripped 6 bases from V and 0 bases from J, with 10 bases between. Germline lookup yields CDR1 SGHRS and CDR2 YFSETQ. The CDR3 extends over 15 amino acids. CDR3 bases: TGCGCCAGCACTTCGGCAGGCTCTGGGGCCAACGTCCTGACTTTC. It encodes CASTSAGSGANVLTF. The full variable domain, in which reference TRBV5-1 and TRBJ2-6 provide the parts outside the CDR3, is KAGVTQTPRYLIKTRGQQVTLSCSPISGHRSVSWYQQTPGQGLQFLFEYFSETQRNKGNFPGRFSGRQFSNSRSEMNVSTLELGDSALYLCASTSAGSGANVLTFGAGSRLTVL.

This clonotype was counted at least ten times. The rearrangement links TRBV4-1 to TRBJ2-1; 12 bases align to TRBD2. Germline lookup yields CDR1 MGHRA and CDR2 YSYEKL. V was pared by 3 bases and J by 3 bases, with 12 bases of the junction left unmatched. The CDR3 has 19 amino acids. The CDR3 loop reads CASSQVPSGRALYYNEQFF. Written as DNA, the CDR3 is TGCGCCAGCAGCCAGGTTCCTAGCGGGAGGGCCCTATACTACAATGAGCAGTTCTTC.

To note about this clonotype: A junction end diverges from the germline sequence, so it may reflect a read error. This sequence joins TRBV11-2 and TRBJ1-5, with unresolved D. Germline V gives CDR1 SGHAT, CDR2 FQNNGV. The CDR3 extends over 15 amino acids. DNA of the CDR3: TGCGCCAGCAGTTTAGTAGGCCGAGGCAATCAGCCCCAGCATTTT. This codes for CASSLVGRGNQPQHF.

This clonotype came up once. Mismatch with germline at one junction end may stem from a read error. V is TRBV11-2 and J is TRBJ2-7; 8 nucleotides agree with TRBD2. The germline V gene encodes CDR1 SGHAT and CDR2 FQNNGV. The CDR3 totals 16 residues. The CDR3: CANSFHASGSENEQYF. The CDR3 region has the DNA TGTGCCAACAGCTTTCATGCAAGCGGGAGTGAGAACGAGCAGTACTTC.

The chain has TRBV20-1 and TRBJ2-3; TRBD2 matches at 12 bases. Germline V lookup: CDR1 DFQATT, CDR2 SNEGSKA (reference sequence). The CDR3 has 15 residues. CDR3 coding DNA: TGCGATGCTAGGAAACTAGCGGGAGGTACAGATACGCAGTATTTT. Protein product: CDARKLAGGTDTQYF.

On this clonotype: The junction departs from the called germline gene at one end, perhaps through a read error. J is TRBJ1-1 and V is TRBV12-3 or TRBV12-4, with unresolved D. The CDR3 has 14 amino acids. This CDR3 reads CASSFSAMNTEAIF. For the CDR3, the DNA is TGTGCAAGCAGTTTTTCAGCTATGAACACTGAAGCTATCTTT.

Of note for this clonotype: Here the CDR3 omits its conserved ending phenylalanine or tryptophan, so a read error is the likely source. No DNA is shown, since the ends of the CDR3 on it are uncertain; the CDR3 is the one TCRdb lists. The chain carries TRBV5-4 and TRBJ1-1. CDR1 and CDR2 (germline): SGHNT, YYREEE (reference sequence). The CDR3 contains 11 residues when both ends are counted. The CDR3 sequence: CASGSGTEVFI.